This is a list of T cell receptor beta chains from one sample in a study of CD8 T cells in Susac syndrome. Each CDR3 protein is one row after TCRdb ran MiXCR on the immunoSEQ multiplex PCR reads. This sample yields hundreds of thousands of distinct CDR3 sequences, of which roughly 90% are seen a single time; approximately 0.18% belongs to the top ten. The sequenced sample consisted of CD8+ T cells from PBMCs. The receptors were sampled from a human donor with multiple sclerosis. The conserved cysteine and the conserved F or W are not part of the CDR3 here. Part of the rows lack a size; the others show once, few, many or a class for expanded clones.

V	size	J	CDR3
TRBV18	few	TRBJ2-3	ASSPPSTDTQY
TRBV23-1	NA	TRBJ2-7	ASSQLFPQTDSGGASYEQY
TRBV20-1	NA	TRBJ2-1	SAADRTSYNEQF
TRBV4-3	NA	TRBJ2-1	ASSPLVLGEYNEQF
TRBV28	NA	TRBJ2-7	ASSLVLRELPWGYEQY
TRBV3-1	NA	TRBJ2-7	ASRDPRSGRTT
TRBV5-1	NA	TRBJ2-7	ASSQGQGIDEQY
TRBV29-1	NA	TRBJ2-7	SVTLGVAGAHEQY
TRBV6-5	few	TRBJ2-7	ASSVLTTSYEQY
TRBV6-4	NA	TRBJ2-6	ASSEGASSGANVLT
TRBV29-1	NA	TRBJ2-1	SVALTNYEQF
TRBV30	NA	TRBJ1-1	AWDRGRNTEAF
TRBV7-9	NA	TRBJ2-2	ASSATGAGNTGELF
TRBV19	once	TRBJ2-1	ASTPASGGTNEQF
TRBV29-1	NA	TRBJ1-1	SVGQGTIAEAF
TRBV23-1	NA	TRBJ2-1	ASSQSREDNRGASGKAYNEQF
TRBV6-2/TRBV6-3	NA	TRBJ2-7	ASSYFLRGVSYEQY
TRBV29-1	NA	TRBJ1-1	SVVGGNTEAF
TRBV5-1	once	TRBJ2-7	ASTDSRREQY
TRBV7-2	NA	TRBJ1-5	ASSPTGTGGLLPPQH
TRBV30	NA	TRBJ2-1	AWSVIAGVGEQF
TRBV20-1	NA	TRBJ2-7	SARDLGDTDSYEQY
TRBV5-1	NA	TRBJ1-2	ASGYSASEASYGYT
TRBV29-1	once	TRBJ2-1	SGVGTSYVEQF
TRBV7-6	NA	TRBJ2-3	ASSFSGFKGTQY
TRBV27	NA	TRBJ2-7	ASSTGTGFGEQY
TRBV4-3	NA	TRBJ1-2	ASSQDRVEYGYT
TRBV28	NA	TRBJ1-5	ASSHEFQGYQPQH
TRBV19	NA	TRBJ2-5	ASSARTGEKETQY
TRBV29-1	NA	TRBJ2-2	SVGASGLAGELF
TRBV25-1	NA	TRBJ1-6	ASSVYNSPLH
TRBV6-6	NA	TRBJ2-5	ASSYVVKDQETQY
TRBV7-9	NA	TRBJ1-1	ASSTDGMNTEAF
TRBV5-1	NA	TRBJ2-7	ASSLGPGGVYEQY
TRBV27	NA	TRBJ2-7	ASLSYEQY
TRBV27	NA	TRBJ2-1	ASSFKLPTDEQF
TRBV20-1	NA	TRBJ2-7	SASGTLTYEQY
TRBV13	NA	TRBJ1-4	ASSSEGSENEKLF
TRBV6-1	NA	TRBJ2-7	ASSERDSGPYEQY
TRBV20-1	once	TRBJ2-7	SARMRQSSSYEQY
TRBV24-1	NA	TRBJ2-3	ATSDLNTGGPWDTQY
TRBV20-1	NA	TRBJ2-1	SARDPGLAGNLNEQF
TRBV4-1	NA	TRBJ2-3	ASSPDRMMDIDTQY
TRBV4-1	NA	TRBJ2-2	ASSPGPNTGGLF
TRBV20-1	NA	TRBJ2-1	SATQGGEFNEQF
TRBV9	NA	TRBJ1-1	ASSPGGSITAEAF
TRBV28	NA	TRBJ2-1	ASSFAERENEQF
TRBV6-6	NA	TRBJ2-7	ASSYTGVYEQY